The 7 T cell receptor beta chains reported below all come from one sample, sequenced in a study of CD8+CD57+ T cells in acquired aplastic anemia. Template material for TCR beta VDJ and CDR3 profiling consisted of genomic DNA. In TCRdb, the reads were re-called with MiXCR into one record per CDR3 protein. The profile shows approximately 180,000 distinct CDR3 sequences, 40% to 50% of them singletons. Sequencing was done on patients that had shown CD8+CD57+ cell expansion by flow cytometry. The material sequenced was sorted CD4+, CD8+, or CD8+CD57+ T cells (not recorded which) from PBMCs. These receptors came from a human donor with aplastic anemia.

The CDR3 loop is CASSGDRGTYGYTF. DNA for the CDR3: TGTGCCAGTAGTGGGGACAGGGGGACCTATGGCTACACCTTC. This chain links TRBV19 with TRBJ1-2; 11 bases align to TRBD1. The V and J ends lost 5 bases and 4 bases, in that order; junction bases with no gene match: 3. The V gene's germline CDR1 is LNHDA and CDR2 SQIVND (reference sequence). The CDR3 has 14 residues.

About this clonotype: An end of the junction does not agree with germline; a read error may underlie this. The CDR3 nucleotides are TGTGCCAGCACCCAGACGGGGGCTAACGTCCTGACTTTC. Translation gives CASTQTGANVLTF. The V call is TRBV7-9, the J call TRBJ2-6; D could derive from TRBD1 or TRBD2 (6 bases each). This CDR3 spans 13 amino acids. Germline V gene data show CDR1 as SEHNR and CDR2 as FQNEAQ (reference sequence).

This chain uses TRBV4-1 with TRBJ2-7; D not certain. CDR3 size: 14 residues. V was trimmed by 0 bases and J by 1 base, leaving 7 bases between them. The germline V gene has CDR1 MGHRA and CDR2 YSYEKL. CDR3 loop: CASSQEIGSYEQYF. In nucleotides, the CDR3 is TGCGCCAGCAGCCAAGAGATCGGATCCTACGAGCAGTACTTC.

This clonotype came up many times. The chain couples TRBV5-1 to TRBJ2-5, with D uncertain. CDR3 length: 15 residues. V was clipped by 4 bases and J by 7 bases, with 20 bases between them. Germline CDR1 is SGHRS and CDR2 is YFSETQ. The CDR3 DNA is TGCGCCAGCAGCCCCCAAGTGGGCTCCGTGATGACCCAGTACTTC. Its protein is CASSPQVGSVMTQYF.

A remark on this clonotype: The junction shows a germline mismatch at one end, possibly a read error. The genes are TRBV2 and TRBJ1-2; TRBD1 is a possible D gene (6 bases). Germline assignment: CDR1 SNHLY and CDR2 FYNNEI. CDR3 length: 14 amino acids. CDR3 sequence reads: CATSDHSGTTGYTF. CDR3 nucleotides: TGTGCCACCAGTGACCACTCCGGGACAACCGGCTACACCTTC.

The chain is built from TRBV18 and TRBJ1-2; the match to TRBD1 covers 7 bases. V shed 3 bases and J 6 bases; nucleotides not matched to a gene: 13. Germline loops: CDR1 KGHSH, CDR2 LQKENI. This CDR3 spans 16 amino acids. Here the CDR3 reads CASSPPLDRPSNGYTF. The CDR3 coding sequence is TGTGCCAGCTCACCGCCACTGGACAGGCCGTCCAATGGCTACACCTTC.

As DNA, the CDR3 is TGTGCCAGCAGCCCCCAGACAGGGGGGTTCGACGAGCAGTACTTC. Protein product: CASSPQTGGFDEQYF. V is TRBV7-9 and J is TRBJ2-7; TRBD1 agrees at 9 bases. This CDR3 is built from 15 residues. Unmatched junction bases numbered 10, after V lost 5 bases and J lost 5 bases. Germline V gene lookup returns CDR1 SEHNR and CDR2 FQNEAQ (reference sequence).